This T cell receptor (beta chain) comes out of a study of cytomegalovirus exposure and HLA in healthy donors. Study-level results: Published work reported that the classifier diagnosed cytomegalovirus status with high specificity and sensitivity. The study flagged about 150 TCR beta chains as cytomegalovirus-associated.

Clones were read by immunoSEQ multiplex PCR, and TCRdb kept only the in-frame ones, dropping some. The data contain 150,000 or so clones, 70% to 90% of them singletons. Germline V CDR1 and CDR2: SGHRS, YFSETQ. The CDR3 length is 15 residues. V lost 7 bases, J lost 1 base, and 7 bases stayed unmatched. Details on this clone: Its specificity is not known.

This clonotype was sampled from a man aged 18 to 35 in good health and CMV-seropositive. The chain joins TRBV5-1 to TRBJ2-2; 7 bases are a match to TRBD2. The specimen sequenced was PBMCs. For the CDR3, the DNA is TGCGCCAGCTCGCGGTCGGGAGGGAACACCGGGGAGCTGTTTTTT. Residues: CASSRSGGNTGELFF.